This T cell receptor (beta chain) originates from a study of blood T cells in healthy people across ages. Isolation per sample recovered at least 7 million PBMCs. Concerning this clonotype itself: Its antigen is unidentified.

Study conclusions and caveats: Whereas aged donors had fewer naive CD4+ cells, long-lived donors had more of them and higher diversity. A roughly linear age-dependent decrease characterized TCR beta diversity per million T cells.

For the second PCR, which ran for about 6 to 12 cycles, a sample-barcoded 5' primer and a J-beta primer mix were used. A single record per CDR3 protein comes from TCRdb applying MiXCR to the 5' RACE reads. The data show 1.5 million to 2 million distinct CDR3 sequences, approximately 30% seen once. Sequencing used blood. This sequence originates from a woman under 40 in good health.

CDR3 nucleotide sequence: TGTGCCAGCAGTGAAGACAGCTCCCGGGATCAGCCCCAGCATTTT. Amino acids: CASSEDSSRDQPQHF. The gene calls are TRBV6-1 and TRBJ1-5; D is unclear. CDR1 is MNHNS and CDR2 is SASEGT in the germline V gene. CDR3 length: 15 residues. Trimming left V 1 base short and J 5 bases short, with 12 bases between.